Reported below is one T cell receptor (beta chain). This clone was seen just once. No cognate antigen has been identified for it. No qualities accompany the bases; no much larger clone lies one base away. The data belong to a study of blood T cell repertoires in COVID-19 (dated by TCRdb to the early 2020s). Background for the entire study: Samples covering the acute and convalescent phases of COVID-19 were provided by collaborators in the United States, Italy and Spain. A freely available public database, intended as a resource for researchers studying the immune response to SARS-CoV-2, is where the repertoires were released. The prospective study material was composed of cDNA or gDNA derived from T cells, B-cell-depleted T cells, or PBMCs. Where available, HLA class I and class II types were taken from metadata supplied by the sample provider and were not determined by assay-based typing. The samples were drawn from two sources: the first 160 participants of the ongoing ImmuneRACE study, and 1,254 subjects contributed by 6 global collaborators. Sample metadata almost always included a de-identified subject ID, COVID-19 status, age in years and sex. Subjects who had been exposed to COVID-19, were actively infected with it, or had recovered from it provided the deeply sampled blood TCRbeta repertoires that made up the dataset.

Whole blood was collected in K2EDTA tubes by collaborating institutions according to the institutions' own protocols. For TCRbeta analysis, collaborator samples were shipped as frozen whole blood, as isolated PBMCs, or as DNA extracted from either sample type. Paper-wide results and their limitations: Clinical and demographic metadata were provided uncurated, with the amount varying by source and participant.

From cysteine to phenylalanine, the CDR3 is 15 amino acids long. Only the CDR3 region is kept as DNA, spanning 45 bases read in frame from base 1. The germline V gene specifies SNHLY as CDR1 and FYNNEI as CDR2. V lost 4 bases and J lost 2 bases, and the count of bases not matched to a germline gene is 5. The immunoSEQ Assay, a bias-controlled multiplex PCR, was used to amplify TCRbeta CDR3 regions from genomic DNA. As for the original processing: Nucleated cell counts per sample were estimated from amplification of reference gene primers within the assay. To quantify the absolute abundance of each unique TCRbeta CDR3 rearrangement, sequence reads were collapsed and filtered. For each sample, productive Simpson clonality was calculated as the square root of Simpson's diversity index over productive rearrangements. This is the immuneACCESS table as TCRdb keeps it, with only in-frame sequences that have V and J called. A part of the clones is gone; compared with another copy, unresolved V genes explain less than half, and the rest is unexplained. V and J calls and clone size are as listed in that table; D and trimming were resolved from the DNA. The sample records roughly 160,000 clones, under 90% of which are singletons. The top ten clonotypes cover around 2.1% of the sample.

Specimen: peripheral blood. The TCR comes from a woman at least 80 years old with acute or convalescent COVID-19. Recombination joined TRBV2 with TRBJ1-5; the junction holds 7 bases that match TRBD1. Read as DNA, the sequence is TGTGCCAGCAGTGTTAGGGGACAGCGCAATCAGCCCCAGCATTTT. Translated, it gives CASSVRGQRNQPQHF.